The rows below give T cell receptor beta chains drawn from one sample of a study of T-cell reconstitution after alpha-beta-depleted transplantation in children. TCRdb ran MiXCR on the PCR reads and lists one entry per CDR3 protein. The sample records about 200,000 distinct CDR3 sequences, approximately 7% being singletons. The sample consisted of PBMCs, taken before TCRalphabeta/CD19-depleted stem cell transplant. These receptors all stem from a boy aged 2 to 10 with acute lymphoblastic leukemia, due to receive a stem cell transplant. Both conserved end residues are part of each CDR3. The D gene is left open where the match is weak. Only part of the rows carry a size: once, few, many, or a class if the clone is expanded.

TRBV5-1	few	TRBD2	TRBJ2-1	CASSDLAGAYNEQFF	TGCGCCAGCAGCGACCTAGCGGGGGCCTACAATGAGCAGTTCTTC
TRBV4-3	many	-	TRBJ2-4	CASSQGGENIQYF	TGCGCCAGCAGCCAAGGAGGGGAGAACATTCAGTACTTC
TRBV6-5	-	-	TRBJ2-5	CASSYGAGLSETQYF	TGTGCCAGCAGTTACGGGGCAGGGCTTTCGGAGACCCAGTACTTC
TRBV5-1	medium-sized	-	TRBJ2-3	CASSYSTDTQYF	TGCGCCAGCAGCTACAGTACAGATACGCAGTATTTT
TRBV2	many	TRBD1	TRBJ2-5	CTITGTGRLLKETQYF	TGTACCATTACCGGGACAGGGAGACTCCTCAAAGAGACCCAGTACTTC
TRBV28	many	TRBD1	TRBJ2-6	CASSFDRVFPGANVLTF	TGTGCCAGCAGTTTCGACAGGGTCTTCCCTGGGGCCAACGTCCTGACTTTC
TRBV28	few	TRBD1	TRBJ2-6	CASSQAGTGFAGANVLTF	TGTGCCAGCAGCCAAGCCGGGACAGGGTTCGCTGGGGCCAACGTCCTGACTTTC
TRBV21-1	many	-	TRBJ2-7	CASSNLPGQGHF	TGTGCCAGCAGCAATCTCCCGGGACAGGGTCACTTC
TRBV7-8	few	-	TRBJ2-7	CASSLEVTGPAYEQYF	TGTGCCAGCAGCTTAGAAGTAACAGGACCAGCCTACGAGCAGTACTTC
TRBV14	many	-	TRBJ2-5	CASSQVARQETQYF	TGTGCCAGCAGCCAAGTGGCCAGGCAAGAGACCCAGTACTTC
TRBV28	many	-	TRBJ1-4	CASSLTDIELFF	TGTGCCAGCAGTTTAACGGACATAGAACTGTTTTTT
TRBV19	many	TRBD1	TRBJ2-3	CASSIGTGTDTQYF	TGTGCCAGTAGTATCGGGACAGGGACAGATACGCAGTATTTT
TRBV7-2	-	-	TRBJ2-6	CASSPGLSSGANVLTF	TGTGCCAGCAGCCCGGGACTGAGCTCTGGGGCCAACGTCCTGACTTTC
TRBV4-3	many	-	TRBJ2-7	CASSQDGGGYEQYF	TGCGCCAGCAGCCAAGATGGGGGAGGCTACGAGCAGTACTTC
TRBV7-5	few	-	TRBJ2-3	CISVSEAQTDTQYF	-
TRBV7-3	-	TRBD1	TRBJ1-1	CASSLMSRGQGSEAFF	TGTGCCAGCAGCTTAATGTCCCGGGGACAGGGGTCTGAAGCTTTCTTT
TRBV6-5	few	-	TRBJ2-3	CASSYTVTDTQYF	TGTGCCAGCAGTTACACGGTCACAGATACGCAGTATTTT
TRBV29-1	many	TRBD1	TRBJ1-2	CSATTGAGGYTF	TGCAGCGCCACCACAGGGGCTGGTGGCTACACCTTC
TRBV24-1	many	-	TRBJ2-3	CATSREGPTDTQYF	TGTGCCACCAGTCGAGAGGGCCCCACAGATACGCAGTATTTT
TRBV29-1	many	-	TRBJ2-7	CSVEDEIYEQYF	TGCAGCGTTGAAGATGAGATCTACGAGCAGTACTTC
TRBV7-9	many	-	TRBJ2-7	CASSPSPRRLDYEQYF	TGTGCCAGCAGCCCATCCCCACGAAGACTTGACTACGAGCAGTACTTC
TRBV6-5	many	TRBD2	TRBJ2-1	CASTSSGGHYNEQFF	TGTGCCAGCACCTCTAGCGGGGGTCACTACAATGAGCAGTTCTTC
TRBV7-2	many	-	TRBJ2-7	CASSSNYNYEQYF	TGTGCCAGCAGCTCCAACTATAATTACGAGCAGTACTTC
TRBV28	-	TRBD1	TRBJ2-5	CASFRTGGQETQYF	TGTGCCAGCTTCCGGACAGGGGGCCAAGAGACCCAGTACTTC
TRBV20-1	few	TRBD2	TRBJ2-7	CSARDPQTSGGTSYEQYF	TGCAGTGCTAGAGATCCCCAGACTAGCGGGGGTACCTCCTACGAGCAGTACTTC
TRBV29-1	many	-	TRBJ2-1	CSAAQQGNLIHNEQFF	TGCAGCGCTGCCCAGCAGGGAAATTTAATACACAATGAGCAGTTCTTC
TRBV7-8	-	-	TRBJ2-7	CASSLQEAYEQYF	TGTGCCAGCAGCTTACAGGAGGCCTACGAGCAGTACTTC
TRBV20-1	few	TRBD2	TRBJ2-7	CSAIRTSGVYEQYF	TGCAGTGCTATCCGGACTAGCGGGGTTTACGAGCAGTACTTC
TRBV29-1	-	-	TRBJ2-3	CSVGTATDTQYF	TGCAGCGTTGGTACAGCCACAGATACGCAGTATTTT
TRBV6-1	many	-	TRBJ2-1	CASIGFSLSKKDNEQFF	TGTGCCAGCATTGGTTTCTCATTAAGTAAAAAGGACAATGAGCAGTTCTTC
TRBV20-1	many	TRBD1	TRBJ1-2	CSADDRGRKYGYTF	TGCAGTGCTGACGACAGGGGGCGGAAATATGGCTACACCTTC
TRBV5-5	many	-	TRBJ2-7	CASSYGRTIAYEQYF	TGTGCCAGCAGCTACGGCAGAACGATAGCCTACGAGCAGTACTTC
TRBV5-5	few	TRBD1	TRBJ2-3	CASSYPGDSPGSDTQYF	TGTGCCAGCAGCTACCCTGGGGACAGCCCCGGTTCAGATACGCAGTATTTT
TRBV29-1	many	-	TRBJ2-5	CSVDGWDHTGETQYF	TGCAGCGTTGATGGGTGGGACCATACTGGGGAGACCCAGTACTTC
TRBV15	few	-	TRBJ2-2	CATSTEVDGELFF	TGTGCCACCAGCACAGAGGTGGATGGGGAGCTGTTTTTT
TRBV29-1	many	-	TRBJ1-3	CSVVTYSGNTIYF	TGCAGCGTTGTGACCTACTCTGGAAACACCATATATTTT
TRBV20-1	-	-	TRBJ2-3	CSARGGANTDTQYF	TGCAGTGCTCGGGGCGGGGCGAACACAGATACGCAGTATTTT
TRBV7-2	many	-	TRBJ2-7	CASSLTKSSYEQYF	TGTGCCAGCAGCCTAACCAAGAGCTCCTACGAGCAGTACTTC